Detailed here is one T cell receptor beta chain. The antigen remains unidentified. CDR1 and CDR2 (germline): PRHDT, FYEKMQ (reference sequence). The V and J ends lost 5 bases and 0 bases respectively, with 7 bases between them. The CDR3 extends over 13 amino acids. Generated by immunoSEQ multiplex PCR, the TCRdb table keeps only in-frame clones and is missing some. In the table there are 20,000 to 25,000 clones, around three quarters of which are singletons. This sample stems from a study of STAT5B mutations in CD4+ large granular lymphocyte leukemia. Study observations and caveats: Without HLA matching, higher CD4+ than CD8+ T-LGLL clonality could reflect small sample size.

The sequenced sample was CD4+ T cells from blood buffy coats. The rearrangement links TRBV13 to TRBJ1-2; D unclear. The sequence came from a human donor in good health. The CDR3 DNA is TGTGCCAGCAGCCTCCCGCCTAACTATGGCTACACCTTC. Translating it yields CASSLPPNYGYTF.